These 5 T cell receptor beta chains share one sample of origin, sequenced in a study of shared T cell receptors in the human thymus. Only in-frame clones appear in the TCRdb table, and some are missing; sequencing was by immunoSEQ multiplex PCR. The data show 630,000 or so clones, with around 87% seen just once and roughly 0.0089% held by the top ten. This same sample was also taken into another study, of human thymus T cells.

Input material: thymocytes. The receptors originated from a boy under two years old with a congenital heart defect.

The CDR3 here is CASSFPTGGCYGYTF. The CDR3 DNA reads as TGTGCCAGCAGTTTTCCGACAGGGGGCTGCTATGGCTACACCTTC. This chain connects TRBV28 to TRBJ1-2; 10 bases map to TRBD1. CDR1 and CDR2 from the germline V gene are MDHEN and SYDVKM. CDR3 size: 15 residues. The J segment lost 4 bases and the V segment lost 3 bases, leaving 5 bases of the junction unmatched.

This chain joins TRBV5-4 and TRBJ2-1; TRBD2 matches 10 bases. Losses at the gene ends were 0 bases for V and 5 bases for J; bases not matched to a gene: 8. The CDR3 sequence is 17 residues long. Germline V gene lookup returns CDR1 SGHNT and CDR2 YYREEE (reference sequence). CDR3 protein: CASSLVQLAGANNEQFF. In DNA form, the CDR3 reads TGTGCCAGCAGCTTGGTTCAGCTAGCGGGGGCCAACAATGAGCAGTTCTTC.

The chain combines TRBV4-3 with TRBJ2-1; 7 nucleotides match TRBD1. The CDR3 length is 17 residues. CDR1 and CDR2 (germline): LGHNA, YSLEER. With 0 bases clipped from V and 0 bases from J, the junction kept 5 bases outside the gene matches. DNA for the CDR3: TGCGCCAGCAGCCAAGATGTGGGGGACAGCTCCTACAATGAGCAGTTCTTC. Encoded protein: CASSQDVGDSSYNEQFF.

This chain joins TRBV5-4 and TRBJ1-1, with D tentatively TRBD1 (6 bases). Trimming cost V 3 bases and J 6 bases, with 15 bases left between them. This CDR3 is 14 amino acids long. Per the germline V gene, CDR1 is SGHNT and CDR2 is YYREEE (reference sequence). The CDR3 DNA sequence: TGTGCCAGCAGCTCCAAGGACAGAACTCCTGAAGCTTTCTTT. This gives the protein CASSSKDRTPEAFF.

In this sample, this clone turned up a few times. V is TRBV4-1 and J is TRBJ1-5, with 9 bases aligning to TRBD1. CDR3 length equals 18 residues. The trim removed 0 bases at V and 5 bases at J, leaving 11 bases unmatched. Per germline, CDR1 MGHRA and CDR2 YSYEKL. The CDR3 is CASSQDLSDRGPHQPQHF. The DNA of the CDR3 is TGCGCCAGCAGCCAAGATTTGTCGGACAGGGGTCCTCATCAGCCCCAGCATTTT.